The TCR beta chain described here comes from a study of blood T cell repertoires in COVID-19. Overall study context: The samples span acute and convalescent COVID-19 from the United States, Italy and Spain. Sources were T cells, B-cell-depleted T cells, or PBMCs; the material itself was cDNA or gDNA.

Trimming removed 5 bases from V and 2 bases from J, with 12 bases in between. The CDR3 is made up of 15 amino acids. Germline V gene sequence: CDR1 SGHVS, CDR2 FNYEAQ. The authors' processing: Nucleated cell number was recorded as an estimate derived from reference gene primer amplification. Profiling relied on immunoSEQ multiplex PCR, and the TCRdb table lists in-frame clones only, not all of them. V, J and clone size reflect that table, while D and trimming were determined from the DNA. The sample includes 200,000 to 250,000 clones, more than 70% of them seen just once. The sample consisted of peripheral blood. This TCR was recovered from a woman aged 55-70 years with acute or convalescent COVID-19. The V gene is TRBV7-6, the J gene TRBJ1-4; D is perhaps TRBD1 (5 bases). The CDR3, as DNA: TGTGCCAGCAGCCGGATGGGGGGGACTAATGAAAAACTGTTTTTT. Protein product: CASSRMGGTNEKLFF. The variable domain in full, with the rest retrieved from reference TRBV7-6 and TRBJ1-4, is GAGVSQSPRYKVTKRGQDVALRCDPISGHVSLYWYRQALGQGPEFLTYFNYEAQQDKSGLPNDRFSAERPEGSISTLTIQRTEQRDSAMYRCASSRMGGTNEKLFFGSGTQLSVL.